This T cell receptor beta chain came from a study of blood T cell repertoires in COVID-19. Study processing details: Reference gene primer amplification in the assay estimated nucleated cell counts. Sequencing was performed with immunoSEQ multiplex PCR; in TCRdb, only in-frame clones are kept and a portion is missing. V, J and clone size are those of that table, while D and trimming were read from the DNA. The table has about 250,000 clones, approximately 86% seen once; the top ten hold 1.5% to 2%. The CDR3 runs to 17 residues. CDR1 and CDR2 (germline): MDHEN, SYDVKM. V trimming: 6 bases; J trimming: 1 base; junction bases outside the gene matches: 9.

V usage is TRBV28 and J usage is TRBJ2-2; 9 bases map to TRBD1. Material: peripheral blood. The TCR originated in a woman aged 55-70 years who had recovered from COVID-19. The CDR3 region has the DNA TGTGCCAGCAGCCAACGACCGGGACAGGGGAACACCGGGGAGCTGTTTTTT. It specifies CASSQRPGQGNTGELFF.